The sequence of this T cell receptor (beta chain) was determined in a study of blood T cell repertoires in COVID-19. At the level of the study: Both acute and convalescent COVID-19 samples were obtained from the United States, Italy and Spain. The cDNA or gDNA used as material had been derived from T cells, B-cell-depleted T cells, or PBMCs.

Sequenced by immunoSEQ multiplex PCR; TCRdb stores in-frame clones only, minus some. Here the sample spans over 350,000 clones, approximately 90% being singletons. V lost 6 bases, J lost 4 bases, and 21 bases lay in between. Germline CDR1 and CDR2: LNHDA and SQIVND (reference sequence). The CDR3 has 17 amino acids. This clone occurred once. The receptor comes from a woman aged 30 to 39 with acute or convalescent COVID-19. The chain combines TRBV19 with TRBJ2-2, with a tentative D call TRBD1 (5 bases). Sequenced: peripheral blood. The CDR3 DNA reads TGTGCCAGTAGCCCCTTCAGGGTACGTAGTGGCACCGGGGAGCTGTTTTTT. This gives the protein CASSPFRVRSGTGELFF.